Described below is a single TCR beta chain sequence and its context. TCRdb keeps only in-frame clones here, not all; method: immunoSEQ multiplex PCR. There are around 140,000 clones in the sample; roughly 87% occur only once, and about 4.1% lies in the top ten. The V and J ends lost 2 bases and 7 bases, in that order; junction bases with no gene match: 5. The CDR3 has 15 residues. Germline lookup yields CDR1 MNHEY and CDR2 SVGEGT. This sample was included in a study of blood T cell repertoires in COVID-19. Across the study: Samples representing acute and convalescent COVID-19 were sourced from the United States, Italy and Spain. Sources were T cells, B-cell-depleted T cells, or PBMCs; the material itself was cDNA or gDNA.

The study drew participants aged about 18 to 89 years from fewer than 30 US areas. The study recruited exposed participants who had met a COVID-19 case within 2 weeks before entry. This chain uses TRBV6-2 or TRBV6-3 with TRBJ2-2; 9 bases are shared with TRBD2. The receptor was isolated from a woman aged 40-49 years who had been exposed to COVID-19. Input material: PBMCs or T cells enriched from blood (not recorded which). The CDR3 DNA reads TGTGCCAGCAGTTACCAGCGGGGGGTTGGCGGGGAGCTGTTTTTT. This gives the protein CASSYQRGVGGELFF.